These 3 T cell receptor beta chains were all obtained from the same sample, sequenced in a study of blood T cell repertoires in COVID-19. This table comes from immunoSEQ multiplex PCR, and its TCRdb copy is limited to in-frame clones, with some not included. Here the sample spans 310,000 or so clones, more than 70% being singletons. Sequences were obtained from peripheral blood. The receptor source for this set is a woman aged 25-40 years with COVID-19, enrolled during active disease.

As DNA, the CDR3 is TGTGCCAGCTCAACGGACAGAGAAGGGCAGTACTTC. It specifies CASSTDREGQYF. The gene calls are TRBV18 and TRBJ2-7, with a possible D match to TRBD1 (6 bases). V lost 5 bases and J 9 bases, leaving 14 bases between the germline ends. There are 12 residues in the CDR3. The germline V gene encodes CDR1 KGHSH and CDR2 LQKENI.

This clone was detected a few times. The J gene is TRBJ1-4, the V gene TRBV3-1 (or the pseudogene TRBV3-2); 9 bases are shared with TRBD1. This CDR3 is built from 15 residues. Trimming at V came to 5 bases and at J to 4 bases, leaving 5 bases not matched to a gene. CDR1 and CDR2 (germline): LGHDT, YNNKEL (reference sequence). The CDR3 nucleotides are TGTGCCAGCAGCGAACAGGGGGCTTATAATGAAAAACTGTTTTTT. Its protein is CASSEQGAYNEKLFF.

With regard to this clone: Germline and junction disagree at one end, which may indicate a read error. The CDR3 loop is CAISEFGPRVNTEAFF. The DNA of the CDR3 is TGTGCCATCAGTGAGTTCGGGCCGAGGGTGAACACCGAAGCTTTCTTT. The gene calls are TRBV10-3 and TRBJ1-1; D is uncertain. The germline V gene has CDR1 ENHRY and CDR2 SYGVKD. The CDR3 spans 16 residues.